The next 27 T cell receptor beta chains were all read from a single sample in a study of blood T cell repertoires in COVID-19. Produced via immunoSEQ multiplex PCR; TCRdb's table is partial and in-frame only. The data hold 300,000 to 450,000 clones, with over 75% observed a single time. The sequenced sample was PBMCs or T cells enriched from blood (not recorded which). The receptors here all came from a man between 40 and 49 years old in a cohort exposed to, infected with or recovered from COVID-19 (not recorded which).

The chain carries TRBV5-1 and TRBJ2-5; D gene unclear. The CDR3 spans 15 residues. Germline V lookup: CDR1 SGHRS, CDR2 YFSETQ. V gave up 0 bases and J gave up 2 bases, with 11 bases separating them. The CDR3 spells CASSLALALQETQYF. As DNA, the CDR3 is TGCGCCAGCAGCTTGGCCTTGGCACTACAAGAGACCCAGTACTTC.

A single count supports this clone. The genes are TRBV6-5 and TRBJ1-3; tentatively, D is TRBD1 (6 bases). CDR1 and CDR2 (germline): MNHEY, SVGAGI. The CDR3 is 14 residues long. The V and J ends lost 8 bases and 0 bases respectively, with 11 bases between them. CDR3 loop: CASLQGHSGNTIYF. CDR3 sequence (DNA): TGTGCCAGCCTACAGGGCCACTCTGGAAACACCATATATTTT.

This rearrangement joins TRBV6-5 to TRBJ1-6; 7 positions match TRBD1. The CDR3 sequence is 15 residues long. V was pared by 2 bases and J by 5 bases, with 3 bases of the junction left unmatched. Germline V gene lookup returns CDR1 MNHEY and CDR2 SVGAGI. DNA of the CDR3: TGTGCCAGCAGTTACCAGGGGGGCCATAATTCACCCCTCCACTTT. It is translated as CASSYQGGHNSPLHF.

This chain uses TRBV11-2 with TRBJ1-5; 9 nucleotides match TRBD1. CDR1 is SGHAT, CDR2 FQNNGV, per germline. V was clipped by 3 bases and J by 2 bases; unmatched bases: 2. This CDR3 is built from 15 residues. The DNA of the CDR3 is TGTGCCAGCAGCTTGGGACAGGGAGGCAATCAGCCCCAGCATTTT. This translates into CASSLGQGGNQPQHF.

This rearrangement joins TRBV24-1 to TRBJ2-1; D is unresolved. Trimming took 3 bases from V and 15 from J, leaving 14 bases between them. Germline assignment: CDR1 KGHDR and CDR2 SFDVKD. This CDR3 is 12 amino acids long. DNA for the CDR3: TGTGCCACCAGTGATCCATCCCCCAGGTTGTTCTTC. This translates into CATSDPSPRLFF.

This chain links TRBV19 with TRBJ2-1, with D unresolved. The length of the CDR3 is 11 residues. CDR1 is LNHDA, CDR2 SQIVND, per germline (reference sequence). Trimming removed 1 base at V and 9 bases at J, with 4 bases between. This CDR3 reads CASSIAREQFF. The CDR3 DNA reads as TGTGCCAGTAGTATAGCGCGTGAGCAGTTCTTC. Full variable domain (remainder filled in from reference TRBV19 and TRBJ2-1): DGGITQSPKYLFRKEGQNVTLSCEQNLNHDAMYWYRQDPGQGLRLIYYSQIVNDFQKGDIAEGYSVSREKKESFPLTVTSAQKNPTAFYLCASSIAREQFFGPGTRLTVL.

This chain connects TRBV3-1 (or the pseudogene TRBV3-2) to TRBJ2-4; the D gene is possibly TRBD2 (5 bases). Trimming removed 2 bases at V and 14 bases at J, with 16 bases between. Germline V CDR1 and CDR2: LGHDT, YNNKEL (reference sequence). The CDR3 totals 13 residues. The DNA for the CDR3 is TGTGCCAGCAGCCAACCCCCCGGGAAGATTAAGTACTTC. Its translation: CASSQPPGKIKYF.

The V gene is TRBV18, the J gene TRBJ2-2, with 14 nucleotides matching TRBD2. V was pared by 3 bases and J by 7 bases, with 7 bases of the junction left unmatched. Per the germline V gene, CDR1 is KGHSH and CDR2 is LQKENI. This CDR3 spans 17 amino acids. The DNA for the CDR3 is TGTGCCAGCTCACCGACCGGGACTAGCGGGAGTAGCGGGGAGCTGTTTTTT. It translates to CASSPTGTSGSSGELFF. Combining the CDR3 with reference TRBV18 and TRBJ2-2 gives the whole variable domain NAGVMQNPRHLVRRRGQEARLRCSPMKGHSHVYWYRQLPEEGLKFMVYLQKENIIDESGMPKERFSAEFPKEGPSILRIQQVVRGDSAAYFCASSPTGTSGSSGELFFGEGSRLTVL.

This chain joins TRBV19 and TRBJ2-1, with 9 bases matching TRBD2. With V trimmed by 7 bases and J by 7 bases, 5 bases remained unmatched. This CDR3 region has 13 residues. Germline V gene data show CDR1 as LNHDA and CDR2 as SQIVND (reference sequence). Written as DNA, the CDR3 is TGTGCCAGTAAGCGGGGGGACCGGAATGAGCAGTTCTTC. Translating it yields CASKRGDRNEQFF.

This clone was seen a single time. The rearrangement links TRBV27 to TRBJ1-1, with 11 bases identical to TRBD1. V lost 4 bases, J lost 6 bases, and 1 base stayed unmatched. Per germline, CDR1 MNHEY and CDR2 SMNVEV (reference sequence). The CDR3 totals 13 residues. In nucleotides, the CDR3 is TGTGCCAGCAGTTCGGGACAGGGGGCTGAAGCTTTCTTT. Its protein product is CASSSGQGAEAFF.

The chain couples TRBV10-3 to TRBJ2-6, with 7 bases fitting TRBD1. V dropped 10 bases and J dropped 4; count of bases not matched to a gene: 16. The CDR3 has 17 amino acids. Germline CDR1 ENHRY, CDR2 SYGVKD. CDR3: CATAAGGASSGANVLTF. The CDR3, as DNA: TGTGCCACTGCAGCAGGGGGTGCGTCCTCAGGGGCCAACGTCCTGACTTTC.

This sequence joins TRBV29-1 and TRBJ2-7; 14 nucleotides line up with TRBD2. Germline loops: CDR1 SQVTM, CDR2 ANQGSEA. The CDR3 covers 15 residues. Losses at the gene ends were 7 bases for V and 4 bases for J; bases not matched to a gene: 9. This CDR3 reads CSALGLAGGSYEQYF. In nucleotides, the CDR3 is TGCAGCGCCCTCGGACTAGCGGGAGGCTCGTACGAGCAGTACTTC.

The V gene is TRBV10-1, the J gene TRBJ2-3; perhaps TRBD2 as D (6 bases). The germline V gene has CDR1 WNHNN and CDR2 SYGVQD (reference sequence). The CDR3 consists of 13 residues. Trimming took 4 bases from V and 4 from J, leaving 9 bases between them. The CDR3 DNA is TGCGCCAGCAGTGCGGGAGAGGCAGATACGCAGTATTTT. Translated, it gives CASSAGEADTQYF.

This chain connects TRBV5-4 to TRBJ2-5; 15 bases map to TRBD2. V gave up 3 bases and J gave up 5 bases; unmatched junction bases: 8. Per the germline V gene, CDR1 is SGHNT and CDR2 is YYREEE (reference sequence). The CDR3 is made up of 17 amino acids. CDR3 in amino acids: CASSSRTSGGGLETQYF. The CDR3 DNA sequence: TGTGCCAGCAGCTCCCGGACTAGCGGGGGGGGGCTGGAGACCCAGTACTTC.

The V gene is TRBV5-1, the J gene TRBJ1-1; 10 positions agree with TRBD1. There are 15 residues in the CDR3. V gave up 4 bases and J gave up 2 bases; unmatched junction bases: 5. Germline-derived CDR1 and CDR2 are SGHRS and YFSETQ. CDR3 DNA: TGCGCCAGCAGCGGAAGGACAGGGGGAAACACTGAAGCTTTCTTT. It encodes CASSGRTGGNTEAFF.

The chain recombines TRBV5-4 with TRBJ1-5, with D perhaps matching TRBD1 (6 bases). Per the germline V gene, CDR1 is SGHNT and CDR2 is YYREEE (reference sequence). Trimming left V 4 bases short and J 0 bases short, with 11 bases between. The CDR3 covers 15 residues. This chain's CDR3 is CASSMAGASNQPQHF. CDR3 nucleotides: TGTGCCAGCAGCATGGCAGGGGCTAGCAATCAGCCCCAGCATTTT.

The gene calls are TRBV18 and TRBJ2-7; 11 bases match TRBD1. The junction had 20 bases not matched to a gene; V was cut back by 5 bases and J by 2 bases. The CDR3 is 20 residues long. CDR1 is KGHSH and CDR2 is LQKENI in the germline V gene. In DNA, the CDR3 is TGTGCCAGCTCAGATCGGGACAGGGGGAGAGCGGGACTTGCCACCTACGAGCAGTACTTC. Its translation: CASSDRDRGRAGLATYEQYF. Looking up the rest from reference TRBV18 and TRBJ2-7 gives the full variable domain: NAGVMQNPRHLVRRRGQEARLRCSPMKGHSHVYWYRQLPEEGLKFMVYLQKENIIDESGMPKERFSAEFPKEGPSILRIQQVVRGDSAAYFCASSDRDRGRAGLATYEQYFGPGTRLTVT.

About this clone: The same CDR3 arises from other DNA sequences in this sample as well. This chain links TRBV7-9 with TRBJ1-2; TRBD1 matches 8 bases. CDR1 is SEHNR, CDR2 FQNEAQ, per germline (reference sequence). V lost 5 bases and J lost 4; bases outside the gene matches: 3. The CDR3 runs to 13 residues. CDR3 nucleotides: TGTGCCAGCAGCCGAGGGACAGGCTATGGCTACACCTTC. It codes for CASSRGTGYGYTF. Looking up the rest from reference TRBV7-9 and TRBJ1-2 gives the full variable domain: DTGVSQNPRHKITKRGQNVTFRCDPISEHNRLYWYRQTLGQGPEFLTYFQNEAQLEKSRLLSDRFSAERPKGSFSTLEIQRTEQGDSAMYLCASSRGTGYGYTFGSGTRLTVV.

The chain combines TRBV29-1 with TRBJ1-3; 11 nucleotides line up with TRBD1. V lost 7 bases, J lost 1 base, and 6 bases stayed unmatched. Germline CDR1 reads SQVTM; CDR2 reads ANQGSEA. The CDR3 runs to 15 residues. This CDR3 reads CSADGQGASGNTIYF. The CDR3 region has the DNA TGCAGCGCTGATGGACAGGGGGCTTCTGGAAACACCATATATTTT.

The chain has TRBV19 and TRBJ2-5, with 8 bases matching TRBD2. Germline lookup yields CDR1 LNHDA and CDR2 SQIVND (reference sequence). CDR3 length: 17 residues. J lost 5 bases, V lost 1 base, and 12 bases had no gene match. The CDR3, as DNA: TGTGCCAGTAGTATAGTGGCGGGGGGCGCGAGGGCCGAGACCCAGTACTTC. As protein: CASSIVAGGARAETQYF.

The V and J genes are TRBV2 and TRBJ2-7; 7 bases map to TRBD1. This CDR3 spans 14 amino acids. Germline CDR1 is SNHLY and CDR2 is FYNNEI. V gave up 5 bases and J gave up 6 bases; unmatched junction bases: 10. CDR3 sequence: CASSRSYRGGEQYF. The CDR3 DNA follows: TGTGCCAGCAGTAGATCATACAGGGGCGGCGAGCAGTACTTC.

This chain connects TRBV6-4 to TRBJ2-2; a weak D match, TRBD2 (5 bases). Trimming shortened V by 3 bases and J by 1 base, and 12 bases separated the two germline ends. Germline values: CDR1 MRHNA, CDR2 SNTAGT. The CDR3 loop spans 16 amino acids. CDR3 in amino acids: CASSEEGGGNTGELFF. The CDR3 DNA sequence: TGTGCCAGCAGTGAAGAGGGCGGCGGGAACACCGGGGAGCTGTTTTTT.

The gene calls are TRBV5-1 and TRBJ2-7; TRBD1 might be the D (5 bases). CDR1 is SGHRS and CDR2 is YFSETQ in the germline V gene. Deletions cut 6 bases from V and 8 bases from J, with 18 bases between. The CDR3 has 13 amino acids. This CDR3 is CASTGQISAKQYF. In DNA form, the CDR3 reads TGCGCCAGCACCGGACAAATCAGTGCGAAGCAGTACTTC.

The chain has TRBV7-9 and TRBJ1-4, with D hard to call. V dropped 1 base and J dropped 0 bases, with 6 bases sitting between them. Per the germline V gene, CDR1 is SEHNR and CDR2 is FQNEAQ (reference sequence). The CDR3 contains 15 residues. The CDR3 protein is CASSLGSATNEKLFF. The CDR3 nucleotides read TGTGCCAGCAGCTTAGGGTCAGCAACTAATGAAAAACTGTTTTTT.

V is TRBV29-1 and J is TRBJ1-2; TRBD1 might be the D (6 bases). The ends were cut back, 3 bases at V and 7 bases at J, with 18 bases in the middle. This CDR3 comprises 14 residues. Looked up from germline, CDR1 is SQVTM and CDR2 is ANQGSEA. This CDR3 reads CSVDSGRGNSGYTF. In DNA form, the CDR3 reads TGCAGCGTTGATAGTGGCAGGGGAAATTCTGGCTACACCTTC.

This chain connects TRBV2 to TRBJ2-3; weak D call: TRBD1 (6 bases). V dropped 7 bases and J dropped 5 bases, with 25 bases sitting between them. The CDR3 sequence is 17 residues long. Germline CDR1 SNHLY, CDR2 FYNNEI. DNA for the CDR3: TGTGCCAGCAAACCCATTCTAGGGGGAAACGTCGGAGATACGCAGTATTTT. Its translation: CASKPILGGNVGDTQYF. The complete variable domain, with remaining parts taken from reference TRBV2 and TRBJ2-3, reads EPEVTQTPSHQVTQMGQEVILRCVPISNHLYFYWYRQILGQKVEFLVSFYNNEISEKSEIFDDQFSVERPDGSNFTLKIRSTKLEDSAMYFCASKPILGGNVGDTQYFGPGTRLTVL.

This chain uses TRBV6-1 with TRBJ1-2, with D perhaps matching TRBD1 (5 bases). The germline V gene has CDR1 MNHNS and CDR2 SASEGT. The CDR3 covers 13 residues. V lost 2 bases and J lost 6, with 10 bases in between. The CDR3 coding sequence is TGTGCCAGCAGTGAACTATGGGGGGATGGCTACACCTTC. Its translation is CASSELWGDGYTF.